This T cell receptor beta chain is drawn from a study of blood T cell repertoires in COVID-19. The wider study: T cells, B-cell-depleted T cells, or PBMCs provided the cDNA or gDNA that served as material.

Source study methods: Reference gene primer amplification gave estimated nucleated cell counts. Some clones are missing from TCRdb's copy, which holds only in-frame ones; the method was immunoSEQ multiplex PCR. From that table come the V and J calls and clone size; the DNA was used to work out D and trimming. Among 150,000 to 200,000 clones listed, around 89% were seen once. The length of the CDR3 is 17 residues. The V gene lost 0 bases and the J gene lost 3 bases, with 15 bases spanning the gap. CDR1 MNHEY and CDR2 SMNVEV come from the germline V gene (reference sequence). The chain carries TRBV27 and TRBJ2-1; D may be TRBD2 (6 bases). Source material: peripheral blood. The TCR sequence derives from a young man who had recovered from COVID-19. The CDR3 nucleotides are TGTGCCAGCAGTTTATCATTCGCGGGATCGGGCTACAATGAGCAGTTCTTC. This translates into CASSLSFAGSGYNEQFF.